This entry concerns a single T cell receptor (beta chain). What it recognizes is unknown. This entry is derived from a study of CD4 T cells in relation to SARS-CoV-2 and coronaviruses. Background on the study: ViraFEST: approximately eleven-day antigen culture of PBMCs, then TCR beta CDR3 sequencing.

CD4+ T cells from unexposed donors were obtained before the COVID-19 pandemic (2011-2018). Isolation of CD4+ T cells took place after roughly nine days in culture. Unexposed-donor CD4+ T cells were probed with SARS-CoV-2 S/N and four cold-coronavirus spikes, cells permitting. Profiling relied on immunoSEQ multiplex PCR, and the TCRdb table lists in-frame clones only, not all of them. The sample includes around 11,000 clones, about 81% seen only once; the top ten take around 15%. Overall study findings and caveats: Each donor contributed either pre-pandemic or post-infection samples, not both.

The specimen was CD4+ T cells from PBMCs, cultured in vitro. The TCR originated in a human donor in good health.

CDR3 region: CASSQGQIYGYTF. For the CDR3, the DNA is TGTGCCAGCAGTCAAGGACAGATCTATGGCTACACCTTC. The genes are TRBV12-3 or TRBV12-4 and TRBJ1-2, with a weak D call TRBD1 (6 bases). With 5 bases removed from V and 4 bases from J, the gap between germline ends came to 11 bases. This CDR3 region has 13 residues.